The 4 T cell receptor beta chains presented below share a single source sample, sequenced in a study of shared clonotypes between healthy human individuals. Profiling relied on immunoSEQ multiplex PCR, and the TCRdb table lists in-frame clones only, not all of them. The sample yields roughly 640,000 clones, around 97% seen once. Sequencing was done on a sample of naive CD4+ T cells sorted from blood. The subset was: CD45RA+ positively selected. The receptors stem from a woman between 25 and 40 years old in good health.

This rearrangement joins TRBV4-1 to TRBJ2-5, with 7 bases aligning to TRBD1. The DNA matches TRBJ2-7 better at its end, which makes the J call doubtful. CDR3 length: 18 amino acids. Germline-derived CDR1 and CDR2 are MGHRA and YSYEKL. Here the CDR3 DNA reads TGCGCCAGCAGCCGAACCCTGGACAGGCCCCAACTCGCCTACGAGCAGTACTTC. The encoded protein is CASSRTLDRPQLAYEQYF.

V usage is TRBV5-1 and J usage is TRBJ1-1; TRBD1 agrees at 8 bases. V trimming: 3 bases; J trimming: 8 bases; junction bases outside the gene matches: 15. The CDR3 is 16 residues long. From germline, CDR1 is SGHRS and CDR2 YFSETQ. CDR3 loop: CASSSGQGSGSREAFF. CDR3 bases: TGCGCCAGCAGCTCAGGACAGGGCAGTGGAAGCAGGGAAGCTTTCTTT. Full variable domain (missing parts from reference TRBV5-1 and TRBJ1-1): KAGVTQTPRYLIKTRGQQVTLSCSPISGHRSVSWYQQTPGQGLQFLFEYFSETQRNKGNFPGRFSGRQFSNSRSEMNVSTLELGDSALYLCASSSGQGSGSREAFFGQGTRLTVV.

V is TRBV10-2 and J is TRBJ1-2, with TRBD1 as a possible D gene (5 bases). CDR1 is WSHSY and CDR2 is SAAADI in the germline V gene. V was trimmed by 8 bases and J by 6 bases, leaving 19 bases between them. This CDR3 region has 14 residues. The CDR3 reads CASWTWTVGDGYTF. The DNA of the CDR3 is TGCGCCAGCTGGACCTGGACGGTAGGGGATGGCTACACCTTC.

This sequence joins TRBV18 and TRBJ1-1; no firm D call. With 0 bases removed from V and 8 bases from J, the gap between germline ends came to 10 bases. The V gene's germline CDR1 is KGHSH and CDR2 LQKENI. The CDR3 runs to 13 residues. CDR3 DNA: TGTGCCAGCTCACCACCCGCGGGCAGGGAAGCTTTCTTT. It translates to CASSPPAGREAFF.